The clone carrying this T cell receptor (beta chain) was observed at least ten times. Its antigen is unidentified. Unique molecular identifiers were incorporated into the prepared TCRbeta library. Via MiXCR, TCRdb re-called the PCR reads, giving one row per CDR3 protein. The repertoire holds 300,000 to 400,000 distinct CDR3 sequences, with 15% to 20% as singletons. This sample was included in a study of T-cell reconstitution after alpha-beta-depleted transplantation in children. The study's findings and limits: One year post-transplant, T-cell counts and diversity were largely derived from T cells produced anew. Surviving recipient T cells and thymic progenitors accounted for the high day-60 TCRbeta diversity observed in some patients. Reportedly, alpha-beta T cells present about two months post-transplant originated from several hundred expanded clones of graft origin.

Trimming removed 2 bases at V and 1 base at J, with 4 bases between. CDR3 size: 12 residues. CDR1 is SQVTM and CDR2 is ANQGSEA in the germline V gene. Sequenced here: PBMCs, mostly from graft donor cells, sampled 360 days after TCRalphabeta/CD19-depleted stem cell transplant. The receptor's source is a male patient aged 2 to 10 who had a stem cell transplant for acute lymphoblastic leukemia, so the T cells may come from the graft donor. The rearrangement joins TRBV29-1 to TRBJ2-3; D gene unclear. As DNA, the CDR3 is TGCAGCGTTGAACAGGGCACAGATACGCAGTATTTT. Translation gives CSVEQGTDTQYF.